Sequencing of this T cell receptor beta chain was carried out in a study of identical twins. Findings and limits, study-wide: Insertions were fewer in abundant cord blood beta clonotypes, whereas memory repertoires showed none of this pattern.

Via MiXCR, TCRdb re-called the 5' RACE reads, giving one row per CDR3 protein. This sample has around 290,000 distinct CDR3 sequences, with 7.5% to 9.5% found just once. Only healthy Caucasians were included as donors. Germline assignment: CDR1 MDHEN and CDR2 SYDVKM. The CDR3 covers 19 residues. With 1 base clipped from V and 4 bases from J, the junction kept 18 bases outside the gene matches. This clonotype was counted once. Its antigen remains unknown. This sample also belongs to another study, concerning yellow fever vaccine responses in identical twins.

The TCR was taken from a woman aged 18-35 years in good health. The sample taken for sequencing was CD8+ T cells sorted from blood. V gene TRBV28 combines with J gene TRBJ2-7; 8 positions agree with TRBD2. CDR3 coding DNA: TGTGCCAGCAGTTTATCGCGGAGCGGGAGAATAATCTTCGGTTACGAGCAGTACTTC. This encodes CASSLSRSGRIIFGYEQYF.